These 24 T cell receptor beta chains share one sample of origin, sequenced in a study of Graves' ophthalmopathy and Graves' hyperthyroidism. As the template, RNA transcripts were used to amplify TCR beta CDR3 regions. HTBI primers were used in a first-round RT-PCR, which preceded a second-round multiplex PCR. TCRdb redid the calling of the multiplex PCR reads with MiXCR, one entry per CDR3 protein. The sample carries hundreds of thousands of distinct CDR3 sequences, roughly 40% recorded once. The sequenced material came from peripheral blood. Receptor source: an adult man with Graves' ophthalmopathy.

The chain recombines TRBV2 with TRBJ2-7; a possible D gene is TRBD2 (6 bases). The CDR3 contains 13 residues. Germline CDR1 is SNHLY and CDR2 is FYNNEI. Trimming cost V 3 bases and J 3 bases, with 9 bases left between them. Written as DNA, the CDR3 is TGTGCCAGCAGTGAGGGACTTAACTACGAGCAGTACTTC. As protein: CASSEGLNYEQYF.

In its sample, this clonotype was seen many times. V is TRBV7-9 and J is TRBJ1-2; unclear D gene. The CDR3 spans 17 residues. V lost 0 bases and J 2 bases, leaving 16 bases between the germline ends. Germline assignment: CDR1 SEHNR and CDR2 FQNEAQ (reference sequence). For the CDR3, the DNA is TGTGCCAGCAGCTTAGCGGCGGCACAGAGCCTCAACTATGGCTACACCTTC. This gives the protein CASSLAAAQSLNYGYTF.

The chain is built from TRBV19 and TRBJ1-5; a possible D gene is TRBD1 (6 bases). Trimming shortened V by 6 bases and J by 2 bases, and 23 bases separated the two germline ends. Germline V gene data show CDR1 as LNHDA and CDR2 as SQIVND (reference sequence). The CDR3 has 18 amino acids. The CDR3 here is CASRLSTGSLPGNQPQHF. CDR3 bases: TGTGCCAGTAGGCTATCGACAGGATCCCTACCCGGCAATCAGCCCCAGCATTTT. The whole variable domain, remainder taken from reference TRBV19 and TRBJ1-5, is DGGITQSPKYLFRKEGQNVTLSCEQNLNHDAMYWYRQDPGQGLRLIYYSQIVNDFQKGDIAEGYSVSREKKESFPLTVTSAQKNPTAFYLCASRLSTGSLPGNQPQHFGDGTRLSIL.

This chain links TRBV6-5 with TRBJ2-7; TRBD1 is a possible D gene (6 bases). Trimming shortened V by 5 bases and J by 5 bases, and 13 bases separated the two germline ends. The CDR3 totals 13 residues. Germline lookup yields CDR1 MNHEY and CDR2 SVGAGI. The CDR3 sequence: CASSNRDIDEQYF. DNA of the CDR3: TGTGCCAGCAGTAACAGGGATATTGACGAGCAGTACTTC.

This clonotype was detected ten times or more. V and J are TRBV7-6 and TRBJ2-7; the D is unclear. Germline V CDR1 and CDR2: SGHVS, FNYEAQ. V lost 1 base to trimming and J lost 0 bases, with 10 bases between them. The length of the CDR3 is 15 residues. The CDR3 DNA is TGTGCCAGCAGCTTAGAGGTAGATAGCTCCTACGAGCAGTACTTC. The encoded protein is CASSLEVDSSYEQYF.

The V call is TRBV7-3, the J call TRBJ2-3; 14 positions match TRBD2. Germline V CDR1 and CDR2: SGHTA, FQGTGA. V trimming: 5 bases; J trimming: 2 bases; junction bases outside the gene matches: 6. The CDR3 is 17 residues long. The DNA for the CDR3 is TGTGCCAGCAGCCGAGGGACTAGCGGGGGCCTCACAGATACGCAGTATTTT. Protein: CASSRGTSGGLTDTQYF. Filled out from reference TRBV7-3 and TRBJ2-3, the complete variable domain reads GAGVSQTPSNKVTEKGKYVELRCDPISGHTALYWYRQSLGQGPEFLIYFQGTGAADDSGLPNDRFFAVRPEGSVSTLKIQRTERGDSAVYLCASSRGTSGGLTDTQYFGPGTRLTVL.

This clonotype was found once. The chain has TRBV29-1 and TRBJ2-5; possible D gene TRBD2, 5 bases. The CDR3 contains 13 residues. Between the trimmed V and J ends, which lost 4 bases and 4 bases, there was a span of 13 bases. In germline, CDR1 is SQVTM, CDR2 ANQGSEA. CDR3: CSVGVSGRETQYF. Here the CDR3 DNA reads TGCAGCGTTGGGGTTAGTGGGAGAGAGACCCAGTACTTC.

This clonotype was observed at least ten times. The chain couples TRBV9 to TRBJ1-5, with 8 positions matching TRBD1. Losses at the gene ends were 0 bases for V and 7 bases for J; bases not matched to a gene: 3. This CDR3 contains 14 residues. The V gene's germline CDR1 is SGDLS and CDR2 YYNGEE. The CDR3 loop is CASSVDSGGQPQHF. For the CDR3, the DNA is TGTGCCAGCAGCGTAGATTCAGGGGGCCAGCCCCAGCATTTT. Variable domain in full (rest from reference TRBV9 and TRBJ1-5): DSGVTQTPKHLITATGQRVTLRCSPRSGDLSVYWYQQSLDQGLQFLIQYYNGEERAKGNILERFSAQQFPDLHSELNLSSLELGDSALYFCASSVDSGGQPQHFGDGTRLSIL.

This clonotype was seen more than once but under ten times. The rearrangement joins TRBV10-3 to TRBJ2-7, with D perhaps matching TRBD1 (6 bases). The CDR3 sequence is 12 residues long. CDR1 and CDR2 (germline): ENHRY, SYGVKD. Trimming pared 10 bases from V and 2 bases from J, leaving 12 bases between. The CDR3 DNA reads TGTGCCAGCAGGACAGCCGCCTACGAGCAGTACTTC. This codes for CASRTAAYEQYF.

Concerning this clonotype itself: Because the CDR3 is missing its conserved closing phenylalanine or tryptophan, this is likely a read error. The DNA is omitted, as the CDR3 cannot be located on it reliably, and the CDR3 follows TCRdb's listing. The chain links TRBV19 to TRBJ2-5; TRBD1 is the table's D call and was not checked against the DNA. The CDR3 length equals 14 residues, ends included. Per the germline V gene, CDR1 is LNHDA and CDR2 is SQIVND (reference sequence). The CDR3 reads CASSIYVETVPEYS.

The CDR3 protein is CASSFYWTGNYGYTF. CDR3 DNA: TGCGCCAGCAGCTTCTACTGGACAGGCAACTATGGCTACACCTTC. The chain couples TRBV5-1 to TRBJ1-2; 7 bases match TRBD1. Per germline, CDR1 SGHRS and CDR2 YFSETQ. The CDR3 loop spans 15 amino acids. With V trimmed by 2 bases and J by 2 bases, 6 bases remained unmatched.

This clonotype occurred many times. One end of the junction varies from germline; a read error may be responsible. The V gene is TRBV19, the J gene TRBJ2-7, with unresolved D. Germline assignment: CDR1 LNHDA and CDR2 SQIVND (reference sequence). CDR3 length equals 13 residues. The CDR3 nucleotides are TGCGCCAGCAGCACCGGGTCGTCCTACGAGCAGTACTTC. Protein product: CASSTGSSYEQYF.

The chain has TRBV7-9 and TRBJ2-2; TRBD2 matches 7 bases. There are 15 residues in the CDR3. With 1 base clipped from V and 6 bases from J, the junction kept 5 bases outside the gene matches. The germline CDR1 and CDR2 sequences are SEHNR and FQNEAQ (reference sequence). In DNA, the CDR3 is TGTGCCAGCAGCTTAGTACTGACTAGCTCCGGGGAGCTGTTTTTT. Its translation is CASSLVLTSSGELFF.

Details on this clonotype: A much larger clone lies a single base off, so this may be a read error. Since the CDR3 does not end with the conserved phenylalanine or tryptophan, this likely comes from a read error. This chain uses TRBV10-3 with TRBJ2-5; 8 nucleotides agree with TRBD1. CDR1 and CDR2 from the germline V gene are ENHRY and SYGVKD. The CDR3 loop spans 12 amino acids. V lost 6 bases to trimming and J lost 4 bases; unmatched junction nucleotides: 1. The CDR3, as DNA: TGTGCCATCAGCGACAGGGGAGAGACCCAGTACTCC. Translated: CAISDRGETQYS.

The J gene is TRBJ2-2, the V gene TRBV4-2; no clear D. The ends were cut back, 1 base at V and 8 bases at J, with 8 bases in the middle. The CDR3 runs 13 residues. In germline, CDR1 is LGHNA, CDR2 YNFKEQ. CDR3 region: CASSQVTEGELFF. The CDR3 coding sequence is TGTGCCAGCAGCCAAGTAACGGAAGGGGAGCTGTTTTTT.

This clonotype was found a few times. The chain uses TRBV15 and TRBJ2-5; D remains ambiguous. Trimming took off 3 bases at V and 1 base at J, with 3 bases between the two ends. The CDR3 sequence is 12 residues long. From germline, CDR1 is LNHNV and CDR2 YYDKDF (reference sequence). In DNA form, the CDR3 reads TGTGCCACCAGCAGTTTCCAAGAGACCCAGTACTTC. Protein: CATSSFQETQYF.

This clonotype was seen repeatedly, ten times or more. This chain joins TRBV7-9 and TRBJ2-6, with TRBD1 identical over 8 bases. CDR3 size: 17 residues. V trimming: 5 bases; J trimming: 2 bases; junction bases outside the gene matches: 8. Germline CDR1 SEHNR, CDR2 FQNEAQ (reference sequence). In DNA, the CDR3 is TGTGCCAGCAGCAACACCGGACAGGGCGCTGGGGCCAACGTCCTGACTTTC. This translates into CASSNTGQGAGANVLTF.

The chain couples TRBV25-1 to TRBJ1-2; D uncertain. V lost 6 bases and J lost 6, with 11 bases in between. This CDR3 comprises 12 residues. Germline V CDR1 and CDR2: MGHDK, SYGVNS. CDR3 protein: CASSANTDGYTF. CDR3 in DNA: TGTGCCAGCAGCGCCAATACGGATGGCTACACCTTC.

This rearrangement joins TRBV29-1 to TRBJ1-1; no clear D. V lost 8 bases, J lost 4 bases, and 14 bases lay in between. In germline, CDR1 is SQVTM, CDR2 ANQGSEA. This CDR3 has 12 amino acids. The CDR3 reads CSLTVTSTEAFF. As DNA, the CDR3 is TGCAGCTTGACGGTTACTAGCACTGAAGCTTTCTTT.

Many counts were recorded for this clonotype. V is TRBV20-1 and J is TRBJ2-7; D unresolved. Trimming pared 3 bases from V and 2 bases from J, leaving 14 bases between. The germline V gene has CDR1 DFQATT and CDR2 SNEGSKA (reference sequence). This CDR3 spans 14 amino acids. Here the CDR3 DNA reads TGCAGTGCTAGTCAGCAGGCACGACCCTACGAGCAGTACTTC. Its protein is CSASQQARPYEQYF.

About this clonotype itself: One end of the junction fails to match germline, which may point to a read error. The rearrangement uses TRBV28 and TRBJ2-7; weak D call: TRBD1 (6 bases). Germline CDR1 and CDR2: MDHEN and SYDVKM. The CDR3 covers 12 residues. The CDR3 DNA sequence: TGCGCCAGCTACAGGGTTGCCTACGAGCAGTACTTC. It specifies CASYRVAYEQYF.

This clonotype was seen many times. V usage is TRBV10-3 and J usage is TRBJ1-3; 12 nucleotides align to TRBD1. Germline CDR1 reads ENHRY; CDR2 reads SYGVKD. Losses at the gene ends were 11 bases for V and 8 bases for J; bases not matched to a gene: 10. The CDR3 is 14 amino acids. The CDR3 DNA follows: TGTGCCGCGACGGGACAGGGGGCGCCGGACACCATATATTTT. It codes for CAATGQGAPDTIYF.

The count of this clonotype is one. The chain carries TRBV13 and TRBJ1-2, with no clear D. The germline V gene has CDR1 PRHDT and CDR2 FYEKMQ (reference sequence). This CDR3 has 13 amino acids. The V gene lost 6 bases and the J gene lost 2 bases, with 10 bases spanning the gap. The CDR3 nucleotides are TGTGCCAGCAGTTTATATCAAAACTATGGCTACACCTTC. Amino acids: CASSLYQNYGYTF. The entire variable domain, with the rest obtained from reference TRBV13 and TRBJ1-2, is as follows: AAGVIQSPRHLIKEKRETATLKCYPIPRHDTVYWYQQGPGQDPQFLISFYEKMQSDKGSIPDRFSAQQFSDYHSELNMSSLELGDSALYFCASSLYQNYGYTFGSGTRLTVV.

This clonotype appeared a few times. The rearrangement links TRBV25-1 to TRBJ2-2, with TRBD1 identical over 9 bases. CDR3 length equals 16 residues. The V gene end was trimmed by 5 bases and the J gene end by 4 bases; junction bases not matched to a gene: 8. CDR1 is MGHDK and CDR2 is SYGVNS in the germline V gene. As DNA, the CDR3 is TGTGCCAGCAGTCACCTGCGGGACAGGGTCACCGGGGAGCTGTTTTTT. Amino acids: CASSHLRDRVTGELFF.